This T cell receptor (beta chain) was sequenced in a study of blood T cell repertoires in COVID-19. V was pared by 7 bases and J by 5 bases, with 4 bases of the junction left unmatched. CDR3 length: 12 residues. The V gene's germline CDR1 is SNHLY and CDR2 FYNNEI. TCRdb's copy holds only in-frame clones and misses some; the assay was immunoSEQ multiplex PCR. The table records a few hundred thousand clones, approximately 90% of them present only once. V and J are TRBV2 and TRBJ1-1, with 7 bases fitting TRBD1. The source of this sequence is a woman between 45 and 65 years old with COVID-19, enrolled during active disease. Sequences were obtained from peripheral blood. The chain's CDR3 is CASNKGQTEAFF. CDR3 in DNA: TGTGCCAGCAATAAGGGACAGACTGAAGCTTTCTTT. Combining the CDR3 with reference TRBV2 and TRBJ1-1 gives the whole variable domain EPEVTQTPSHQVTQMGQEVILRCVPISNHLYFYWYRQILGQKVEFLVSFYNNEISEKSEIFDDQFSVERPDGSNFTLKIRSTKLEDSAMYFCASNKGQTEAFFGQGTRLTVV.